Presented here are 17 T cell receptor beta chains from one specimen sequenced in a study of high-grade serous ovarian cancer treatment subgroups (dated by TCRdb to the early 2020s). Tumor samples were obtained before definitive surgery or chemotherapy. The receptor library was made with the immunoSEQ multiplex PCR assay. The clones in this table, taken by TCRdb from immuneACCESS, are in-frame only. Not every clone is retained; where verified, under half of the shortfall comes from an unresolved V gene, and the cause of the rest is unknown. This sample is represented by fewer than 20,000 clones; approximately 71% of them were singletons. The ten largest clonotypes hold more than 3.5% of the sample. The sample taken for sequencing was tumor tissue. These receptor sequences come from a human donor with high-grade serous ovarian cancer.

This sequence joins TRBV7-3 and TRBJ1-1; D is perhaps TRBD1 (5 bases). In germline, CDR1 is SGHTA, CDR2 FQGTGA. This CDR3 comprises 15 residues. With 2 bases removed from V and 4 bases from J, the gap between germline ends came to 14 bases. CDR3 coding DNA: TGTGCCAGCAGCTTAGGGGGGGAGGCCAGCACTGAAGCTTTCTTT. Its translation: CASSLGGEASTEAFF.

The chain is built from TRBV6-1 and TRBJ2-1; D perhaps matches TRBD2 (5 bases). The CDR3 is 11 amino acids. Germline V gene sequence: CDR1 MNHNS, CDR2 SASEGT. V was clipped by 6 bases and J by 13 bases, with 13 bases between them. Written as DNA, the CDR3 is TGTGCCAGCAGGGAGGTCCCTAATCAGTTCTTC. This translates into CASREVPNQFF.

This clone showed up just a few times. The chain recombines TRBV5-6 with TRBJ2-7, with 7 nucleotides matching TRBD2. Unmatched junction bases numbered 0, after V lost 1 base and J lost 2 bases. The CDR3 covers 13 residues. In germline, CDR1 is SGHDT, CDR2 YYEEEE. The CDR3 is CASSLSGAYEQYF. CDR3 nucleotide sequence: TGTGCCAGCAGCTTGAGCGGGGCCTACGAGCAGTACTTC.

The gene calls are TRBV28 and TRBJ1-1; weak D call: TRBD1 (5 bases). This CDR3 has 13 residues. The germline V and J ends were trimmed by 11 bases and 1 base, with 14 bases remaining between them. The germline V gene has CDR1 MDHEN and CDR2 SYDVKM. CDR3 bases: TGTGCCTTGGGGGGGGTTGCGAACACTGAAGCTTTCTTT. Its protein is CALGGVANTEAFF.

The CDR3 loop reads CASTQQGLGGTEAFF. The CDR3 coding sequence is TGTGCCAGTACCCAACAAGGCCTCGGGGGGACTGAAGCTTTCTTT. The rearrangement uses TRBV19 and TRBJ1-1; weak D call: TRBD1 (5 bases). CDR1 and CDR2 from the germline V gene are LNHDA and SQIVND (reference sequence). The CDR3 contains 15 residues. The germline V and J ends were trimmed by 7 bases and 5 bases, with 20 bases remaining between them.

This chain links TRBV27 with TRBJ2-7, with unresolved D. Trimming stripped 2 bases from V and 12 bases from J, with 14 bases between. Germline V gives CDR1 MNHEY, CDR2 SMNVEV (reference sequence). There are 12 residues in the CDR3. CDR3 in amino acids: CASSLPQQPPYF. CDR3 nucleotides: TGTGCCAGCAGTTTACCCCAGCAACCCCCGTACTTC.

The chain combines TRBV27 with TRBJ1-5, with D perhaps TRBD1 (6 bases). The CDR3 contains 15 residues. The ends were cut back, 4 bases at V and 6 bases at J, with 16 bases in the middle. The germline V gene has CDR1 MNHEY and CDR2 SMNVEV (reference sequence). The CDR3 nucleotides read TGTGCCAGCAGTTCAGGAGACAGGAGTAGTCAGCCCCAGCATTTT. This encodes CASSSGDRSSQPQHF.

The rearrangement uses TRBV2 and TRBJ2-1; 7 nucleotides align to TRBD1. The germline CDR1 and CDR2 sequences are SNHLY and FYNNEI. The V segment lost 6 bases and the J segment 3 bases; nucleotides outside the gene matches: 11. CDR3 length equals 16 residues. The CDR3 region has the DNA TGTGCCAGCAGGGCCCTGACAGGGACGCTCTACAATGAGCAGTTCTTC. It specifies CASRALTGTLYNEQFF. Full variable domain (rest looked up from reference TRBV2 and TRBJ2-1): EPEVTQTPSHQVTQMGQEVILRCVPISNHLYFYWYRQILGQKVEFLVSFYNNEISEKSEIFDDQFSVERPDGSNFTLKIRSTKLEDSAMYFCASRALTGTLYNEQFFGPGTRLTVL.

This rearrangement joins TRBV27 to TRBJ1-4; D is possibly TRBD1 (5 bases). Looked up from germline, CDR1 is MNHEY and CDR2 is SMNVEV (reference sequence). The CDR3 contains 16 residues. V gave up 0 bases and J gave up 2 bases, with 10 bases separating them. The CDR3 DNA sequence: TGTGCCAGCAGTTTATCGTCGGGACGGACTAATGAAAAACTGTTTTTT. This sequence encodes CASSLSSGRTNEKLFF.

The CDR3 sequence: CASSAGTGAPDTQYF. For the CDR3, the DNA is TGTGCCAGCAGCGCCGGGACAGGGGCTCCAGATACGCAGTATTTT. The V and J genes are TRBV7-2 and TRBJ2-3; 10 nucleotides match TRBD1. V was clipped by 5 bases and J by 4 bases; unmatched bases: 6. The length of the CDR3 is 15 residues. CDR1 SGHTA and CDR2 FQGNSA come from the germline V gene.

The chain employs TRBV10-3 and TRBJ1-6; D gene ambiguous. The germline V gene encodes CDR1 ENHRY and CDR2 SYGVKD. The CDR3 runs 14 residues. Trimming removed 8 bases from V and 0 bases from J, with 8 bases in between. In nucleotides, the CDR3 is TGTGCCATCTCCCTGGGCTCCTATAATTCACCCCTCCACTTT. Protein: CAISLGSYNSPLHF.

The CDR3 DNA reads as TGTGCCAGCACGGGACTAGCGGAATTTAGAGGGGCCTACAATGAGCAGTTCTTC. The encoded protein is CASTGLAEFRGAYNEQFF. The rearrangement links TRBV7-3 to TRBJ2-1; 11 bases map to TRBD2. V gave up 7 bases and J gave up 2 bases; unmatched junction bases: 13. The CDR3 extends over 18 amino acids. Germline loops: CDR1 SGHTA, CDR2 FQGTGA.

This clone was seen more than once but under ten times. The chain is built from TRBV30 and TRBJ1-1; D remains unclear. V lost 2 bases, J lost 10 bases, and 17 bases lay in between. The CDR3 totals 13 residues. Germline CDR1 is GTSNPN and CDR2 is SVGIG (reference sequence). The CDR3: CAWSPTGPAGAFF. CDR3 DNA sequence: TGTGCCTGGAGTCCGACCGGACCGGCAGGAGCTTTCTTT.

The V gene is TRBV4-3, the J gene TRBJ1-5, with a possible D match to TRBD1 (5 bases). The CDR3 has 14 residues. V lost 2 bases to trimming and J lost 5 bases, with 10 bases between them. In germline, CDR1 is LGHNA, CDR2 YSLEER. In nucleotides, the CDR3 is TGCGCCAGCAGCCAACAGGGTTTCGATCAGCCCCAGCATTTT. This codes for CASSQQGFDQPQHF.

J is TRBJ2-6 and V is TRBV19; 9 nucleotides line up with TRBD1. Germline assignment: CDR1 LNHDA and CDR2 SQIVND (reference sequence). The J segment lost 4 bases and the V segment lost 4 bases, leaving 14 bases of the junction unmatched. The CDR3 sequence is 19 residues long. The CDR3 spells CASSTWGTGRRIGANVLTF. The CDR3, as DNA: TGTGCCAGTAGTACCTGGGGGACAGGGCGGAGAATCGGGGCCAACGTCCTGACTTTC.

As DNA, the CDR3 is TGTGCCAGCCAAGGAATTGGGGATGGCTACACCTTC. It is translated as CASQGIGDGYTF. The rearrangement uses TRBV5-4 and TRBJ1-2; D is ambiguous. Germline V gene sequence: CDR1 SGHNT, CDR2 YYREEE (reference sequence). CDR3 size: 12 residues. Trimming shortened V by 7 bases and J by 6 bases, and 13 bases separated the two germline ends.

CDR3 in DNA: TGTGCCAGCAGTTACAGGGAGCCTATTTGGCAGCATTTT. Translating gives CASSYREPIWQHF. V and J are TRBV6-6 and TRBJ1-5; D remains unclear. This CDR3 is built from 13 residues. Germline loops: CDR1 MNHNY, CDR2 SVGAGI (reference sequence). V gave up 2 bases and J gave up 13 bases, with 15 bases separating them.